This T cell receptor beta chain comes out of a study of blood T cell repertoires in COVID-19. Background on the study: Sample material is recorded as cDNA or gDNA derived from T cells, B-cell-depleted T cells, or PBMCs.

The CDR3 consists of 15 residues. Trimming pared 8 bases from V and 3 bases from J, leaving 20 bases between. The protocol was immunoSEQ multiplex PCR, while the TCRdb copy is restricted to in-frame clones and leaves out a portion. The repertoire holds 350,000 to 400,000 clones, with 90% as singletons. The rearrangement links TRBV6-7 to TRBJ2-7; possible D gene TRBD1, 5 bases. TRBV6-7 is assigned to the ORF class and has an uncertain function. Material: peripheral blood. This receptor was obtained from a man younger than 35 with active or convalescent COVID-19. The CDR3 here is CASLCWTLTGYEQYF. CDR3 bases: TGTGCCAGCCTTTGTTGGACCCTCACAGGCTACGAGCAGTACTTC.